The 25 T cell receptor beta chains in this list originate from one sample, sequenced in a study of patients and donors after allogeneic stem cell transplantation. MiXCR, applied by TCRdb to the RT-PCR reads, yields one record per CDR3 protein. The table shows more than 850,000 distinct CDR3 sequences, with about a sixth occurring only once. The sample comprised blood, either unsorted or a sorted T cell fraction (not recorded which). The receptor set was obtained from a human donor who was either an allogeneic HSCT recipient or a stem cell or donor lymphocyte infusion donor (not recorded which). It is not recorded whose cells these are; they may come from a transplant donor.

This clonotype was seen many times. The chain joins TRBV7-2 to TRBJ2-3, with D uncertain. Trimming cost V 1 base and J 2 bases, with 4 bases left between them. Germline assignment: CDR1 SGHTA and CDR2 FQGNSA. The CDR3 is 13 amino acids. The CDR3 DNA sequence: TGTGCCAGCAGCTTAGTGATCACAGATACGCAGTATTTT. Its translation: CASSLVITDTQYF.

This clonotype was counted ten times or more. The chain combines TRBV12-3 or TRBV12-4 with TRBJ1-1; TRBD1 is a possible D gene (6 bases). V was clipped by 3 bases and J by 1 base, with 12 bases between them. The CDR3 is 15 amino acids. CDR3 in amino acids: CASSLDTGQNTEAFF. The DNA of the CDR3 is TGTGCCAGCAGTTTGGATACAGGGCAGAACACTGAAGCTTTCTTT.

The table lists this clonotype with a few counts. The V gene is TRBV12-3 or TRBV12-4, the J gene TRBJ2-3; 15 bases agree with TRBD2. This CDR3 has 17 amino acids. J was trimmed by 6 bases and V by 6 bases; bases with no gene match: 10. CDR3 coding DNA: TGTGCCAGCAGCCCGCTGGGACTAGCGGGAGGAAGGGATACGCAGTATTTT. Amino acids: CASSPLGLAGGRDTQYF.

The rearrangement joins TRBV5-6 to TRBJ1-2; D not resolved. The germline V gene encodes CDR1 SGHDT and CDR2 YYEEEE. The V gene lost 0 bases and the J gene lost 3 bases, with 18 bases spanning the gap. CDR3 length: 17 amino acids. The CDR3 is CASSLEGVGGKDYGYTF. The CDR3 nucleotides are TGTGCCAGCAGCTTGGAAGGTGTAGGCGGTAAAGACTATGGCTACACCTTC.

The CDR3 bases are TGTGCCAGCAGTGTCGGGACAGGGGGCGCACGCTATGGCTACACCTTC. Protein product: CASSVGTGGARYGYTF. This chain links TRBV27 with TRBJ1-2, with 12 positions matching TRBD1. Looked up from germline, CDR1 is MNHEY and CDR2 is SMNVEV (reference sequence). This CDR3 contains 16 residues. V dropped 5 bases and J dropped 4; count of bases not matched to a gene: 8.

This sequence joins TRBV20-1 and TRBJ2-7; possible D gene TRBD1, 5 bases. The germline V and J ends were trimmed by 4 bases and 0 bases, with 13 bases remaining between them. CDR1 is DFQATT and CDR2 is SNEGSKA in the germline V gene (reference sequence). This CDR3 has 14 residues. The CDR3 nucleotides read TGCAGTGCTACACACAGGTCCAACTCCTACGAGCAGTACTTC. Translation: CSATHRSNSYEQYF.

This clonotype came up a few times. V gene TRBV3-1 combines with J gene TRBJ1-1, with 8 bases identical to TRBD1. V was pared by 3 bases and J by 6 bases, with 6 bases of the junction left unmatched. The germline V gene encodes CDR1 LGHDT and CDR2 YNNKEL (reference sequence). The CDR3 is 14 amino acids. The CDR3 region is CASSHGTGPAEAFF. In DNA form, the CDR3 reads TGTGCCAGCAGCCACGGGACAGGACCCGCTGAAGCTTTCTTT.

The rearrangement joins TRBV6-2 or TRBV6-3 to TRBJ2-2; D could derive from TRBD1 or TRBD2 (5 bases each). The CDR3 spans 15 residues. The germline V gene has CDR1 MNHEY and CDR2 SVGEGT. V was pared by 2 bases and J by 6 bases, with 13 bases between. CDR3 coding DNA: TGTGCCAGCAGTTACCGCCGGGGCGCCGCCGGGGAGCTGTTTTTT. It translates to CASSYRRGAAGELFF.

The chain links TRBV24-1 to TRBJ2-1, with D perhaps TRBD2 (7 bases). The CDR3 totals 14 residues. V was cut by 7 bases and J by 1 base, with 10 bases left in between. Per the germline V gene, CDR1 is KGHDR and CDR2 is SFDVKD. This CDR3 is CATSEGGSYNEQFF. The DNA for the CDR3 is TGTGCCACCAGCGAGGGGGGGTCCTACAATGAGCAGTTCTTC.

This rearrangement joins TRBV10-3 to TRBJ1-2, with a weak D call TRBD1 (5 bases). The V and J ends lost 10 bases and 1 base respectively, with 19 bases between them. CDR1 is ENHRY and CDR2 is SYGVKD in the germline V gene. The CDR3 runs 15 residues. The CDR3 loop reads CATRLGREHNYGYTF. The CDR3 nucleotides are TGTGCCACCAGGTTGGGCAGGGAGCATAACTATGGCTACACCTTC.

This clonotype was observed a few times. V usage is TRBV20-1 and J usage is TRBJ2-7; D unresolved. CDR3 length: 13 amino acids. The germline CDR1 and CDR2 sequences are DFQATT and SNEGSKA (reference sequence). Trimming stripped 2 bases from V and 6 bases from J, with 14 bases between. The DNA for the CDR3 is TGCAGTGCTAGATTTAAGTGGGCCGCCGAGCAGTACTTC. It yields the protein CSARFKWAAEQYF.

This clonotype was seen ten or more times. The DNA of the CDR3 is TGTGCCAGCAGTAACCCGGACAGGGTTTATAAGTTCTTC. Translating gives CASSNPDRVYKFF. The gene calls are TRBV12-3 or TRBV12-4 and TRBJ2-1; the match to TRBD1 covers 8 bases. V was pared by 5 bases and J by 14 bases, with 11 bases of the junction left unmatched. CDR3 length: 13 residues.

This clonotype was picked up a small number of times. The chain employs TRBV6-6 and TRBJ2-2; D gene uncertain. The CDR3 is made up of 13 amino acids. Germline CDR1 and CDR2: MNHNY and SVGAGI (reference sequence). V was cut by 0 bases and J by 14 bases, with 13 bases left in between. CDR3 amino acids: CASSYSSAPGLFF. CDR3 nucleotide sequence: TGTGCCAGCAGTTACTCGAGTGCACCCGGCCTGTTTTTT.

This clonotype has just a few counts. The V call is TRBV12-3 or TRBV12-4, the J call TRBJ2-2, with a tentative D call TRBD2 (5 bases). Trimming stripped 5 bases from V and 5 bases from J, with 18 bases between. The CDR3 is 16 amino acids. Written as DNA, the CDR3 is TGTGCCAGCAGTCGACCAACGACAAGGACTACCGGGGAGCTGTTTTTT. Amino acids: CASSRPTTRTTGELFF.

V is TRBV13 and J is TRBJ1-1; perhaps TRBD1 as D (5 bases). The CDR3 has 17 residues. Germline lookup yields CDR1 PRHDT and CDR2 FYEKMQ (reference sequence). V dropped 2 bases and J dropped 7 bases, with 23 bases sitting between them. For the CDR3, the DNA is TGTGCCAGCAGCTTAAATACAGGCCCGGGAAACCACTATGAAGCTTTCTTT. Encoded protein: CASSLNTGPGNHYEAFF.

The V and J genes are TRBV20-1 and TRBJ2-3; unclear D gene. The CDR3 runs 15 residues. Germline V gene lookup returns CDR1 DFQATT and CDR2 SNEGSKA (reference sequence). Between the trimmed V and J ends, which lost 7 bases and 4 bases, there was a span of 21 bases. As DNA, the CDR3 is TGCAGTGTCCCGGCCGGCCGCCAGGTAGCAGATACGCAGTATTTT. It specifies CSVPAGRQVADTQYF.

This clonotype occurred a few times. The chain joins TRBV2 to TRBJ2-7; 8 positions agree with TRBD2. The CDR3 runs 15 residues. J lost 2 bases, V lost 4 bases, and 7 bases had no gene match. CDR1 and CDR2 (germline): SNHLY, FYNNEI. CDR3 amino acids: CASSGGSGKTYEQYF. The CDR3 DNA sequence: TGTGCCAGCAGTGGGGGTAGCGGGAAGACCTACGAGCAGTACTTC.

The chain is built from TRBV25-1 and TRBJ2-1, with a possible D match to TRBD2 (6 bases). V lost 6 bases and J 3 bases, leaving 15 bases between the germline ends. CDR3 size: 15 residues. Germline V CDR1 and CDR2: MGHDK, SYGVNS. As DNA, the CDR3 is TGTGCCAGCAGCCCCACGGGACTCGTCTACAATGAGCAGTTCTTC. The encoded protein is CASSPTGLVYNEQFF.

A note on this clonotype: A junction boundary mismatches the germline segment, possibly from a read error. CDR3 DNA: TGCGCCAGCAGTCAAGACAGGGCTCTGGACGGGGAGCTGTTTTTT. Translated, it gives CASSQDRALDGELFF. The chain couples TRBV4-3 to TRBJ2-2; TRBD1 matches 7 bases. Germline V gene sequence: CDR1 LGHNA, CDR2 YSLEER. The CDR3 has 15 residues.

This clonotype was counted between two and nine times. This chain's CDR3 is CASSSSGTAFGQPQHF. The CDR3 nucleotides read TGTGCCAGCAGCTCGTCCGGGACAGCTTTTGGTCAGCCCCAGCATTTT. The chain links TRBV7-6 to TRBJ1-5, with 7 bases lining up with TRBD1. After removal of 4 bases from V and 6 bases from J, the junction contained 12 bases not matched to a gene. This CDR3 region has 16 residues. CDR1 and CDR2 (germline): SGHVS, FNYEAQ.

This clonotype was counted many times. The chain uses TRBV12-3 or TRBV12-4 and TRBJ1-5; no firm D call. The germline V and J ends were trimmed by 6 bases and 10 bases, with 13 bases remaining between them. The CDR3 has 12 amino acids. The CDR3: CASRDPGTPQHF. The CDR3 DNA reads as TGTGCCAGCAGGGACCCCGGTACCCCCCAGCATTTT.

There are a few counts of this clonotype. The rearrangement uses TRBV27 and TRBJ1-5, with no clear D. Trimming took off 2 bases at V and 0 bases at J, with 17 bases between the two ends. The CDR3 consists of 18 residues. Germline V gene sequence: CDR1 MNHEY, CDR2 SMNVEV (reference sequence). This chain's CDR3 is CASSLIGEIVNSNQPQHF. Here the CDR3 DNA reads TGTGCCAGCAGTTTAATAGGTGAGATTGTTAATAGCAATCAGCCCCAGCATTTT.

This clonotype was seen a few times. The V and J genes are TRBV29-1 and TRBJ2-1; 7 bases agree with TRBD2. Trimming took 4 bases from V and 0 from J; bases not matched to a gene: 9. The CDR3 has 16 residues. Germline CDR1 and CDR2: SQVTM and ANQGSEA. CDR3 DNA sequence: TGCAGCGTTGGAGGGCGGGGGAGAAGCTCCTACAATGAGCAGTTCTTC. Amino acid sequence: CSVGGRGRSSYNEQFF.

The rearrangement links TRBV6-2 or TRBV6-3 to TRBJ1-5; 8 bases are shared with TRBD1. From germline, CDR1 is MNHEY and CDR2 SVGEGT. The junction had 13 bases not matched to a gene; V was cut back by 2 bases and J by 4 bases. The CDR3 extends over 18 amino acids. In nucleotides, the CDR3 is TGTGCCAGCAGTTACACTTTGACAGGGGAAATCATTAATCAGCCCCAGCATTTT. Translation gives CASSYTLTGEIINQPQHF.

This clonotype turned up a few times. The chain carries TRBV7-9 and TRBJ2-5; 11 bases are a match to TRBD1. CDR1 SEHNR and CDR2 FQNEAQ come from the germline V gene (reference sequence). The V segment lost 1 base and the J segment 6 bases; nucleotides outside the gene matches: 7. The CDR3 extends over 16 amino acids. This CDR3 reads CASSLDWRDRGKTQYF. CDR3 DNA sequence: TGTGCCAGCAGCTTAGACTGGCGGGACAGGGGGAAGACCCAGTACTTC.